One sample yielded the 27 T cell receptor beta chains listed below, sequenced in a study of T cells after somatic rescue of genetic block (dated by TCRdb to about 2020). Libraries came from the immunoSEQ multiplex PCR assay. TCRdb took over this immuneACCESS table, retaining in-frame rearrangements with V and J assigned. Such tables are incomplete; in checked studies, under half of the missing clones stem from an unresolved V gene, and the remainder is unexplained. In all, the sample holds 55,000 to 75,000 clones, and 85% to 95% of those were seen once. The leading ten clones occupy approximately 2.9% of the sample. The sequenced material came from peripheral blood mononuclear cells (PBMCs). The receptor source for this set is a man aged 40-49 years.

V gene TRBV12-5 combines with J gene TRBJ2-3; D not resolved. Germline V lookup: CDR1 LGHNT, CDR2 FRNRAP. The CDR3 spans 12 residues. V lost 5 bases and J 2 bases, leaving 5 bases between the germline ends. DNA for the CDR3: TGTGCTAGTGGTCCATACACAGATACGCAGTATTTT. The encoded protein is CASGPYTDTQYF.

The rearrangement links TRBV28 to TRBJ2-7, with D possibly being TRBD1 (6 bases). Germline values: CDR1 MDHEN, CDR2 SYDVKM. V was clipped by 7 bases and J by 2 bases, with 21 bases between them. The CDR3 has 16 residues. The CDR3 sequence is CASTPFGTTGPYEQYF. The CDR3 DNA sequence: TGTGCCAGCACTCCTTTCGGGACAACAGGGCCCTACGAGCAGTACTTC.

The genes are TRBV6-5 and TRBJ1-2; no clear D. CDR3 length: 15 amino acids. The V end was cut by 6 bases, the J end by 2 bases, with 16 bases between. Germline-derived CDR1 and CDR2 are MNHEY and SVGAGI. The chain's CDR3 is CASSARLGKNYGYTF. CDR3 in DNA: TGTGCCAGCAGCGCAAGGTTGGGGAAGAACTATGGCTACACCTTC.

The chain employs TRBV5-1 and TRBJ2-5; D possibly uses TRBD1 or TRBD2 (6 bases each). The CDR3 loop spans 14 amino acids. V was trimmed by 4 bases and J by 3 bases, leaving 13 bases between them. The germline CDR1 and CDR2 sequences are SGHRS and YFSETQ. The CDR3: CASSRGRGEETQYF. CDR3 sequence (DNA): TGCGCCAGCAGCCGAGGAAGGGGGGAAGAGACCCAGTACTTC.

V gene TRBV9 combines with J gene TRBJ2-4; the D gene is possibly TRBD1 (6 bases). Germline V lookup: CDR1 SGDLS, CDR2 YYNGEE. CDR3 size: 19 residues. Trimming shortened V by 3 bases and J by 2 bases, and 24 bases separated the two germline ends. The CDR3 is CASSDHPTDRFGSKNIQYF. For the CDR3, the DNA is TGTGCCAGCAGCGACCACCCCACTGACAGGTTTGGTTCCAAAAACATTCAGTACTTC.

This rearrangement joins TRBV6-6 to TRBJ2-5; tentative D call: TRBD2 (7 bases). The CDR3 runs 15 residues. Trimming shortened V by 0 bases and J by 4 bases, and 12 bases separated the two germline ends. Per the germline V gene, CDR1 is MNHNY and CDR2 is SVGAGI (reference sequence). Here the CDR3 reads CASSYSIGGAETQYF. CDR3 in DNA: TGTGCCAGCAGTTACTCGATAGGGGGGGCAGAGACCCAGTACTTC.

V usage is TRBV5-1 and J usage is TRBJ2-1; perhaps TRBD2 as D (5 bases). This CDR3 spans 15 amino acids. Looked up from germline, CDR1 is SGHRS and CDR2 is YFSETQ. V lost 5 bases and J lost 4, with 16 bases in between. The CDR3 is CASRDSGNKYNEQFF. CDR3 in DNA: TGCGCCAGCAGAGACTCGGGGAACAAATACAATGAGCAGTTCTTC.

The chain links TRBV27 to TRBJ2-2; D assignment may be TRBD1 or TRBD2 (7 bases each). Trimming stripped 3 bases from V and 5 bases from J, with 10 bases between. CDR3 length: 14 amino acids. Germline V gives CDR1 MNHEY, CDR2 SMNVEV (reference sequence). CDR3 bases: TGTGCCAGCAGTTTCCAGGGGGGGACCGGGGAGCTGTTTTTT. It translates to CASSFQGGTGELFF.

The V call is TRBV9, the J call TRBJ1-2; TRBD1 is a possible D gene (5 bases). Trimming pared 3 bases from V and 5 bases from J, leaving 14 bases between. CDR1 and CDR2 (germline): SGDLS, YYNGEE. The CDR3 totals 14 residues. As DNA, the CDR3 is TGTGCCAGCAGCGGCTCAGGGTATAATTATGGCTACACCTTC. It encodes CASSGSGYNYGYTF.

The chain is built from TRBV2 and TRBJ1-1, with unresolved D. Looked up from germline, CDR1 is SNHLY and CDR2 is FYNNEI. Deletions cut 8 bases from V and 6 bases from J, with 16 bases between. The length of the CDR3 is 13 residues. CDR3 in amino acids: CASQSGELAEAFF. CDR3 DNA: TGTGCCAGCCAATCCGGGGAATTGGCTGAAGCTTTCTTT.

This chain links TRBV5-8 with TRBJ2-5, with TRBD2 as a possible D gene (5 bases). The CDR3 loop spans 13 amino acids. The V and J ends lost 2 bases and 2 bases respectively, with 7 bases between them. Per the germline V gene, CDR1 is SGHTS and CDR2 is YDEGEE. The chain's CDR3 is CASSLTRQETQYF. The CDR3 DNA is TGTGCCAGCAGCTTAACTAGGCAAGAGACCCAGTACTTC.

The CDR3: CASSADLFFGYTF. The CDR3 nucleotides are TGTGCCAGCAGCGCCGACCTATTCTTCGGCTACACCTTC. The chain carries TRBV11-2 and TRBJ1-2; D remains unclear. The CDR3 covers 13 residues. Germline V lookup: CDR1 SGHAT, CDR2 FQNNGV. V gave up 5 bases and J gave up 8 bases, with 15 bases separating them.

The chain recombines TRBV19 with TRBJ2-1, with 10 bases lining up with TRBD2. The CDR3 consists of 16 residues. Unmatched junction bases numbered 15, after V lost 8 bases and J lost 8 bases. The germline gives CDR1 LNHDA, CDR2 SQIVND (reference sequence). The CDR3 loop reads CASRSPLSGRAHEQFF. The DNA of the CDR3 is TGTGCCAGTCGCAGCCCGCTGAGCGGGAGGGCCCATGAGCAGTTCTTC.

The rearrangement links TRBV6-5 to TRBJ2-7; 9 bases map to TRBD1. V shed 4 bases and J 4 bases; nucleotides not matched to a gene: 11. Germline-derived CDR1 and CDR2 are MNHEY and SVGAGI. The CDR3 sequence is 16 residues long. CDR3 in DNA: TGTGCCAGCAGTTCCCTCCCGGGACAGGGTACTTACGAGCAGTACTTC. It is translated as CASSSLPGQGTYEQYF.

The rearrangement links TRBV7-9 to TRBJ2-1; D ambiguous. The CDR3 runs to 13 residues. V dropped 5 bases and J dropped 0 bases, with 5 bases sitting between them. Germline CDR1 is SEHNR and CDR2 is FQNEAQ (reference sequence). CDR3 region: CASSLSSYNEQFF. The CDR3 DNA follows: TGTGCCAGCAGCCTTAGCTCCTACAATGAGCAGTTCTTC. Filled out from reference TRBV7-9 and TRBJ2-1, the complete variable domain reads DTGVSQNPRHKITKRGQNVTFRCDPISEHNRLYWYRQTLGQGPEFLTYFQNEAQLEKSRLLSDRFSAERPKGSFSTLEIQRTEQGDSAMYLCASSLSSYNEQFFGPGTRLTVL.

This clone was recorded only once. V usage is TRBV6-1 and J usage is TRBJ2-4; perhaps D is TRBD1 or TRBD2 (5 bases each). The V end lost 1 base, the J end lost 0 bases, and 13 bases lay between the germline ends. Germline V CDR1 and CDR2: MNHNS, SASEGT. This CDR3 comprises 17 residues. This CDR3 reads CASSEDEGPLAKNIQYF. CDR3 in DNA: TGTGCCAGCAGTGAAGATGAGGGGCCCTTAGCCAAAAACATTCAGTACTTC.

V is TRBV7-2 and J is TRBJ1-3, with D uncertain. The germline V and J ends were trimmed by 5 bases and 2 bases, with 10 bases remaining between them. The germline CDR1 and CDR2 sequences are SGHTA and FQGNSA. There are 14 residues in the CDR3. The CDR3, as DNA: TGTGCCAGCAGCGCGGGGATCGCTGGAAACACCATATATTTT. Protein product: CASSAGIAGNTIYF. The full variable domain, rest sourced from reference TRBV7-2 and TRBJ1-3, is GAGVSQSPSNKVTEKGKDVELRCDPISGHTALYWYRQSLGQGLEFLIYFQGNSAPDKSGLPSDRFSAERTGGSVSTLTIQRTQQEDSAVYLCASSAGIAGNTIYFGEGSWLTVV.

The count of this clone is one. CDR3 residues: CASSAWEVETEAFF. The CDR3 nucleotides are TGTGCCAGCAGCGCCTGGGAGGTGGAAACTGAAGCTTTCTTT. V gene TRBV5-8 combines with J gene TRBJ1-1; no clear D gene. The CDR3 covers 14 residues. With 4 bases removed from V and 5 bases from J, the gap between germline ends came to 15 bases. Per the germline V gene, CDR1 is SGHTS and CDR2 is YDEGEE. Drawing the rest from reference TRBV5-8 and TRBJ1-1, the complete variable domain is EAGVTQSPTHLIKTRGQQATLRCSPISGHTSVYWYQQALGLGLQFLLWYDEGEERNRGNFPPRFSGRQFPNYSSELNVNALELEDSALYLCASSAWEVETEAFFGQGTRLTVV.

The CDR3: CASSPTRAKDEQFF. CDR3 nucleotide sequence: TGTGCCAGCTCACCTACGCGGGCCAAGGATGAGCAGTTCTTC. V gene TRBV18 combines with J gene TRBJ2-1, with TRBD2 as a possible D gene (5 bases). The CDR3 is 14 residues long. The germline V gene has CDR1 KGHSH and CDR2 LQKENI. V was shortened by 3 bases and J by 8 bases, with 14 bases between the two germline ends. Combining the CDR3 with reference TRBV18 and TRBJ2-1 gives the whole variable domain NAGVMQNPRHLVRRRGQEARLRCSPMKGHSHVYWYRQLPEEGLKFMVYLQKENIIDESGMPKERFSAEFPKEGPSILRIQQVVRGDSAAYFCASSPTRAKDEQFFGPGTRLTVL.

V is TRBV2 and J is TRBJ2-7; no definite D call. V lost 8 bases and J 3 bases, leaving 11 bases between the germline ends. Germline-derived CDR1 and CDR2 are SNHLY and FYNNEI. The length of the CDR3 is 12 residues. The CDR3 here is CASGADFYEQYF. CDR3 DNA sequence: TGTGCCAGCGGTGCCGACTTCTACGAGCAGTACTTC. The variable domain in full, with the rest retrieved from reference TRBV2 and TRBJ2-7, is EPEVTQTPSHQVTQMGQEVILRCVPISNHLYFYWYRQILGQKVEFLVSFYNNEISEKSEIFDDQFSVERPDGSNFTLKIRSTKLEDSAMYFCASGADFYEQYFGPGTRLTVT.

This clone was recorded a few times. The chain employs TRBV6-6 and TRBJ2-7, with D possibly matching TRBD1 (6 bases). The length of the CDR3 is 15 residues. Trimming stripped 2 bases from V and 1 base from J, with 12 bases between. Germline loops: CDR1 MNHNY, CDR2 SVGAGI (reference sequence). CDR3 sequence (DNA): TGTGCCAGCAGTTACGGGACACCTTTTTCCTACGAGCAGTACTTC. Amino acid sequence: CASSYGTPFSYEQYF.

The CDR3 is CASSPRGERLAEQYF. The CDR3 DNA reads as TGTGCCAGCAGCCCTAGAGGGGAGCGGTTGGCCGAGCAGTACTTC. V is TRBV4-2 and J is TRBJ2-7; D is possibly TRBD1 or TRBD2 (5 bases each). The CDR3 length is 15 residues. CDR1 is LGHNA, CDR2 YNFKEQ, per germline. V lost 4 bases to trimming and J lost 6 bases, with 19 bases between them.

The gene calls are TRBV7-9 and TRBJ2-7, with D possibly TRBD1 on 6 matching bases. The germline V gene has CDR1 SEHNR and CDR2 FQNEAQ (reference sequence). The CDR3 covers 13 residues. Trimming left V 5 bases short and J 2 bases short, with 10 bases between. CDR3 sequence (DNA): TGTGCCAGCAGCCAGGACAGCACCTACGAGCAGTACTTC. Protein: CASSQDSTYEQYF.

This sequence joins TRBV5-8 and TRBJ2-1, with no clear D. Germline values: CDR1 SGHTS, CDR2 YDEGEE. The CDR3 is made up of 13 amino acids. Trimming cost V 6 bases and J 3 bases, with 10 bases left between them. The CDR3: CASTSAFYNEQFF. CDR3 in DNA: TGTGCCAGCACTTCGGCGTTCTACAATGAGCAGTTCTTC.

The chain couples TRBV5-4 to TRBJ2-1; D gene ambiguous. V gave up 0 bases and J gave up 8 bases, with 12 bases separating them. The CDR3 is made up of 14 amino acids. Looked up from germline, CDR1 is SGHNT and CDR2 is YYREEE (reference sequence). The CDR3 reads CASSLEVGRDEQFF. The CDR3 DNA is TGTGCCAGCAGCTTGGAGGTAGGTCGCGATGAGCAGTTCTTC.

This clone came up once. The rearrangement uses TRBV10-2 and TRBJ1-5; TRBD1 is a possible D gene (6 bases). The CDR3 is 17 residues long. Germline V CDR1 and CDR2: WSHSY, SAAADI. V lost 4 bases and J lost 0, with 16 bases in between. CDR3 sequence: CASSVFSGAVSNQPQHF. The DNA for the CDR3 is TGCGCCAGCAGTGTTTTCTCGGGGGCAGTTAGCAATCAGCCCCAGCATTTT.

The gene calls are TRBV6-1 and TRBJ2-7; D could derive from TRBD1 or TRBD2 (5 bases each). This CDR3 has 15 amino acids. Germline loops: CDR1 MNHNS, CDR2 SASEGT. V lost 1 base and J lost 2, with 12 bases in between. CDR3 residues: CASSEGWGFTYEQYF. CDR3 bases: TGTGCCAGCAGTGAAGGATGGGGGTTTACCTACGAGCAGTACTTC.